Listed below are T cell receptor beta chains from one sample, sequenced in a study of T cell responses to AZD1222 COVID-19 vaccine. TCRdb's table, derived via immunoSEQ multiplex PCR, lists solely in-frame clones and lacks some. The data hold about 160,000 clones, with 94% observed a single time. The specimen comprised peripheral blood, sampled 28 days after the second AZD1222 dose. These receptors originate from an adult who received the AZD1222 COVID-19 vaccine. Each CDR3 is given with its conserved first and last residue. Each record gives: CDR3 protein, CDR3 DNA, clone size, D gene, J gene, V gene. A D gene is named only where the DNA matches it firmly. Clone size appears in some rows only: once, few, many, or a class for an expanded clone.

cdr3_aa: CASSQVRAGVSYEQYF; cdr3_nt: TGTGCCAGCAGCCAAGTTCGAGCGGGAGTCTCCTACGAGCAGTACTTC; clone_size: NA; d_call: TRBD2; j_call: TRBJ2-7; v_call: TRBV3-1/TRBV3-2
cdr3_aa: CASSIAGQVYEQYF; cdr3_nt: TGTGCCAGTAGTATAGCGGGACAAGTCTACGAGCAGTACTTC; clone_size: NA; d_call: NA; j_call: TRBJ2-7; v_call: TRBV19
cdr3_aa: CASSFLDTYSGNTIYF; cdr3_nt: TGTGCCAGCAGCTTCCTTGACACCTACTCTGGAAACACCATATATTTT; clone_size: NA; d_call: NA; j_call: TRBJ1-3; v_call: TRBV13
cdr3_aa: CASSLLGLSPANTGELFF; cdr3_nt: TGTGCCAGCAGCTTACTGGGACTGAGCCCCGCGAACACCGGGGAGCTGTTTTTT; clone_size: NA; d_call: NA; j_call: TRBJ2-2; v_call: TRBV7-9
cdr3_aa: CASRPLGQKAFF; cdr3_nt: TGCGCCAGCAGACCCCTCGGACAGAAAGCTTTCTTT; clone_size: once; d_call: NA; j_call: TRBJ1-1; v_call: TRBV5-1
cdr3_aa: CASSYGLVETQYF; cdr3_nt: TGTGCCAGCAGTTACGGACTAGTCGAGACCCAGTACTTC; clone_size: NA; d_call: TRBD2; j_call: TRBJ2-5; v_call: TRBV6-2/TRBV6-3
cdr3_aa: CASSYGRGREETQYF; cdr3_nt: TGTGCCAGCAGCTACGGACGAGGGAGGGAAGAGACCCAGTACTTC; clone_size: NA; d_call: TRBD2; j_call: TRBJ2-5; v_call: TRBV6-6
cdr3_aa: CASSTNGDSTYEQYF; cdr3_nt: TGTGCCAGCTCCACGAACGGGGACAGTACCTACGAGCAGTACTTC; clone_size: NA; d_call: TRBD1; j_call: TRBJ2-7; v_call: TRBV18
cdr3_aa: CASSPVTGGGGYTF; cdr3_nt: TGTGCCAGCTCACCAGTGACAGGGGGCGGTGGCTACACCTTC; clone_size: NA; d_call: TRBD1; j_call: TRBJ1-2; v_call: TRBV18
cdr3_aa: CASSYPGPQETQYF; cdr3_nt: TGTGCCAGCAGTTATCCCGGCCCCCAAGAGACCCAGTACTTC; clone_size: NA; d_call: NA; j_call: TRBJ2-5; v_call: TRBV6-6
cdr3_aa: CASSLSSGSHSWGYTF; cdr3_nt: TGTGCCAGCAGTTTATCGAGTGGTTCCCACTCCTGGGGCTACACCTTC; clone_size: NA; d_call: NA; j_call: TRBJ1-2; v_call: TRBV27
cdr3_aa: CASSRGGLADTDTQYF; cdr3_nt: TGTGCCAGCAGCCGAGGGGGACTAGCGGACACAGATACGCAGTATTTT; clone_size: NA; d_call: TRBD2; j_call: TRBJ2-3; v_call: TRBV3-1/TRBV3-2
cdr3_aa: CASSTQWTGGGETQYF; cdr3_nt: TGTGCCAGTAGTACGCAATGGACAGGGGGAGGAGAGACCCAGTACTTC; clone_size: NA; d_call: TRBD1; j_call: TRBJ2-5; v_call: TRBV19
cdr3_aa: CASFFGGTGELFF; cdr3_nt: TGTGCCAGTTTTTTTGGGGGCACCGGGGAGCTGTTTTTT; clone_size: NA; d_call: NA; j_call: TRBJ2-2; v_call: TRBV19
cdr3_aa: CASTLGLAGEGRSYNEQFF; cdr3_nt: TGTGCCAGCACCCTGGGACTAGCGGGAGAGGGTAGGTCCTACAATGAGCAGTTCTTC; clone_size: NA; d_call: TRBD2; j_call: TRBJ2-1; v_call: TRBV2
cdr3_aa: CASSTARDLGNEQFF; cdr3_nt: TGTGCCAGTAGTACCGCCAGGGATTTAGGCAATGAGCAGTTCTTC; clone_size: NA; d_call: NA; j_call: TRBJ2-1; v_call: TRBV19
cdr3_aa: CATSDFSAASGGQDEQFF; cdr3_nt: TGTGCCACCAGTGATTTCTCGGCGGCTAGCGGGGGCCAGGATGAGCAGTTCTTC; clone_size: NA; d_call: TRBD2; j_call: TRBJ2-1; v_call: TRBV24-1
cdr3_aa: CASSQEGGARQPQHF; cdr3_nt: TGTGCCAGCAGCCAAGAAGGGGGGGCACGACAGCCCCAGCATTTT; clone_size: NA; d_call: NA; j_call: TRBJ1-5; v_call: TRBV4-2
cdr3_aa: CASRGTGGRYNEQFF; cdr3_nt: TGTGCCAGCAGGGGGACAGGGGGCCGATACAATGAGCAGTTCTTC; clone_size: NA; d_call: TRBD1; j_call: TRBJ2-1; v_call: TRBV14
cdr3_aa: CATREGADGYTF; cdr3_nt: TGTGCCACCCGCGAGGGCGCAGATGGCTACACCTTC; clone_size: NA; d_call: NA; j_call: TRBJ1-2; v_call: TRBV15
cdr3_aa: CASSLDGGNGIEQYF; cdr3_nt: TGCGCCAGCAGCTTGGACGGCGGGAATGGTATCGAGCAGTACTTC; clone_size: NA; d_call: NA; j_call: TRBJ2-7; v_call: TRBV5-1
cdr3_aa: CASSPRGNTEAFF; cdr3_nt: TGTGCCAGCTCCCCGCGGGGGAACACTGAAGCTTTCTTT; clone_size: NA; d_call: NA; j_call: TRBJ1-1; v_call: TRBV18
cdr3_aa: CASSQGGTGSPLHF; cdr3_nt: TGCGCCAGCAGCCAAGGGGGCACTGGTTCACCCCTCCACTTT; clone_size: NA; d_call: NA; j_call: TRBJ1-6; v_call: TRBV4-3
cdr3_aa: CASSLGQGLNQPQHF; cdr3_nt: TGTGCCAGCAGCTTGGGTCAGGGGCTTAATCAGCCCCAGCATTTT; clone_size: NA; d_call: NA; j_call: TRBJ1-5; v_call: TRBV5-6
cdr3_aa: CSVGVGELFF; cdr3_nt: TGCAGCGTTGGGGTCGGGGAGCTGTTTTTT; clone_size: NA; d_call: NA; j_call: TRBJ2-2; v_call: TRBV29-1
cdr3_aa: CASAGTGGSLSNQPQHF; cdr3_nt: TGTGCCAGCGCCGGGACAGGGGGGTCCCTTAGCAATCAGCCCCAGCATTTT; clone_size: NA; d_call: NA; j_call: TRBJ1-5; v_call: TRBV21-1
cdr3_aa: CASSLAWTGDGYTF; cdr3_nt: TGCGCCAGCAGCTTGGCCTGGACAGGGGATGGCTACACCTTC; clone_size: NA; d_call: TRBD1; j_call: TRBJ1-2; v_call: TRBV5-1
cdr3_aa: CASSPGSLSPLHF; cdr3_nt: TGTGCCAGCTCACCTGGCAGCTTGTCACCCCTCCACTTT; clone_size: NA; d_call: NA; j_call: TRBJ1-6; v_call: TRBV18
cdr3_aa: CASTRDRALSNIQYF; cdr3_nt: TGTGCCAGTACCCGAGACAGGGCCCTTTCGAACATTCAGTACTTC; clone_size: NA; d_call: TRBD1; j_call: TRBJ2-4; v_call: TRBV19
cdr3_aa: CASSLEATNEQFF; cdr3_nt: TGTGCCAGCAGCTTAGAGGCCACGAATGAGCAGTTCTTC; clone_size: once; d_call: NA; j_call: TRBJ2-1; v_call: TRBV7-7
cdr3_aa: CASSRSDRGSPGYEQYF; cdr3_nt: TGCGCCAGCAGCCGATCGGACAGGGGATCACCGGGCTACGAGCAGTACTTC; clone_size: once; d_call: TRBD1; j_call: TRBJ2-7; v_call: TRBV4-1
cdr3_aa: CAWSTGTGIYEQYF; cdr3_nt: TGTGCCTGGAGTACCGGGACAGGTATCTACGAGCAGTACTTC; clone_size: NA; d_call: TRBD1; j_call: TRBJ2-7; v_call: TRBV30
cdr3_aa: CASSLGTAHYEQYF; cdr3_nt: TGCGCCAGCAGCCTCGGGACAGCCCACTACGAGCAGTACTTC; clone_size: NA; d_call: TRBD1; j_call: TRBJ2-7; v_call: TRBV4-3
cdr3_aa: CASSKASGRAGEQYF; cdr3_nt: TGTGCCAGCAGCAAAGCTAGCGGGAGGGCCGGCGAGCAGTACTTC; clone_size: few; d_call: TRBD2; j_call: TRBJ2-7; v_call: TRBV5-4
cdr3_aa: CASSEFGYGYTF; cdr3_nt: TGTGCCAGCAGTGAATTCGGATATGGCTACACCTTC; clone_size: NA; d_call: NA; j_call: TRBJ1-2; v_call: TRBV25-1
cdr3_aa: CASSVLGLFQDTQYF; cdr3_nt: TGTGCCAGCAGTGTGTTAGGACTATTTCAAGATACGCAGTATTTT; clone_size: NA; d_call: NA; j_call: TRBJ2-3; v_call: TRBV7-2
cdr3_aa: CASSTNPPW; cdr3_nt: TGTGCCAGTAGTACAAACCCCCCTTGG; clone_size: NA; d_call: NA; j_call: TRBJ1-4; v_call: TRBV19
cdr3_aa: CASSYSMHGGGNTIYF; cdr3_nt: TGTGCCAGCAGTTACTCTATGCATGGGGGTGGAAACACCATATATTTT; clone_size: NA; d_call: NA; j_call: TRBJ1-3; v_call: TRBV6-5
cdr3_aa: CASSYGTGFMGGGNEQFF; cdr3_nt: TGTGCCAGCAGCTACGGGACAGGGTTTATGGGTGGAGGGAATGAGCAGTTCTTC; clone_size: few; d_call: TRBD1; j_call: TRBJ2-1; v_call: TRBV11-3
cdr3_aa: CASSEYGDSPLHF; cdr3_nt: TGTGCCAGCAGTGAATATGGAGATTCACCCCTCCACTTT; clone_size: NA; d_call: NA; j_call: TRBJ1-6; v_call: TRBV25-1
cdr3_aa: CASSIQTGGAAF; cdr3_nt: TGTGCCAGCAGTATTCAGACAGGTGGAGCGGCCTTC; clone_size: NA; d_call: NA; j_call: TRBJ1-2; v_call: TRBV12-3/TRBV12-4
cdr3_aa: CASSAAGQSYGYTF; cdr3_nt: TGTGCCAGCAGCGCCGCGGGACAGTCCTATGGCTACACCTTC; clone_size: NA; d_call: TRBD1; j_call: TRBJ1-2; v_call: TRBV11-2
cdr3_aa: CASSIRAYPYNEQFF; cdr3_nt: TGTGCCAGTAGTATTAGGGCGTACCCCTACAATGAGCAGTTCTTC; clone_size: NA; d_call: NA; j_call: TRBJ2-1; v_call: TRBV19
cdr3_aa: CASTRESGNTIYF; cdr3_nt: TGTGCCAGCACCCGTGAGTCTGGAAACACCATATATTTT; clone_size: NA; d_call: NA; j_call: TRBJ1-3; v_call: TRBV7-9
cdr3_aa: CSVETGNSNQPQHF; cdr3_nt: TGCAGCGTCGAAACAGGGAATAGCAATCAGCCCCAGCATTTT; clone_size: NA; d_call: NA; j_call: TRBJ1-5; v_call: TRBV29-1
cdr3_aa: CASSSWAELNNEQFF; cdr3_nt: TGTGCCAGCAGTTCTTGGGCGGAACTCAACAATGAGCAGTTCTTC; clone_size: NA; d_call: NA; j_call: TRBJ2-1; v_call: TRBV28
cdr3_aa: CASSLASGASSYNEQFF; cdr3_nt: TGCGCCAGCAGCTTGGCTAGCGGAGCAAGCTCCTACAATGAGCAGTTCTTC; clone_size: NA; d_call: TRBD2; j_call: TRBJ2-1; v_call: TRBV5-1
cdr3_aa: CASSEWKETEAFF; cdr3_nt: TGTGCCAGCAGTGAATGGAAGGAAACTGAAGCTTTCTTT; clone_size: NA; d_call: NA; j_call: TRBJ1-1; v_call: TRBV2
cdr3_aa: CASSYSRSGFYNEQFF; cdr3_nt: TGTGCCAGCAGTTACTCGAGGAGCGGATTTTACAATGAGCAGTTCTTC; clone_size: NA; d_call: NA; j_call: TRBJ2-1; v_call: TRBV6-6
cdr3_aa: CASSTRTGRSTEAFF; cdr3_nt: TGTGCCAGCAGTACTCGGACAGGCAGGAGCACTGAAGCTTTCTTT; clone_size: few; d_call: TRBD1; j_call: TRBJ1-1; v_call: TRBV6-2/TRBV6-3
cdr3_aa: CSASHEDEAFF; cdr3_nt: TGCAGTGCTAGTCACGAGGATGAAGCTTTCTTT; clone_size: NA; d_call: NA; j_call: TRBJ1-1; v_call: TRBV20-1
cdr3_aa: CASSIRPDYNEQFF; cdr3_nt: TGTGCCAGCAGCATCAGGCCAGATTACAATGAGCAGTTCTTC; clone_size: NA; d_call: NA; j_call: TRBJ2-1; v_call: TRBV2
cdr3_aa: CASSVTGSSGNTIYF; cdr3_nt: TGTGCCAGCAGCGTTACAGGGTCCTCTGGAAACACCATATATTTT; clone_size: NA; d_call: NA; j_call: TRBJ1-3; v_call: TRBV9
cdr3_aa: CASSLEAAPTYEQYF; cdr3_nt: TGTGCCAGCAGCTTAGAGGCCGCACCGACATACGAGCAGTACTTC; clone_size: NA; d_call: NA; j_call: TRBJ2-7; v_call: TRBV7-2
cdr3_aa: CASSPYGTSGISSTDTQYF; cdr3_nt: TGCGCCAGCAGCCCTTACGGGACTAGCGGGATCTCTAGCACAGATACGCAGTATTTT; clone_size: NA; d_call: TRBD2; j_call: TRBJ2-3; v_call: TRBV5-1
cdr3_aa: CASSPQGTDNEQFF; cdr3_nt: TGTGCCAGCTCACCCCAAGGCACCGACAATGAGCAGTTCTTC; clone_size: NA; d_call: NA; j_call: TRBJ2-1; v_call: TRBV18
cdr3_aa: CASSQPLGYGYTF; cdr3_nt: TGTGCCAGCAGCCAACCTCTCGGCTATGGCTACACCTTC; clone_size: NA; d_call: NA; j_call: TRBJ1-2; v_call: TRBV7-9
cdr3_aa: CASSLAARGNYEQYF; cdr3_nt: TGCGCCAGCAGCTTGGCCGCGCGGGGAAACTACGAGCAGTACTTC; clone_size: NA; d_call: NA; j_call: TRBJ2-7; v_call: TRBV5-1